The 18 T cell receptor beta chains given below trace back to one sample, sequenced in a study of blood T cell repertoires in COVID-19. Repertoires were generated with immunoSEQ multiplex PCR, while TCRdb's copy carries only in-frame clones and drops some. The sample yields 110,000 to 150,000 clones, approximately 87% seen once. The sequenced sample consisted of peripheral blood. The receptors were sampled from a human donor in a cohort sampled during active COVID-19.

The CDR3 sequence: CSAQRSDEQFF. In DNA form, the CDR3 reads TGCAGTGCTCAGAGGTCGGATGAGCAGTTCTTC. This rearrangement joins TRBV20-1 to TRBJ2-1; no definite D call. The germline CDR1 and CDR2 sequences are DFQATT and SNEGSKA (reference sequence). There are 11 residues in the CDR3. V gave up 5 bases and J gave up 8 bases, with 10 bases separating them.

The rearrangement uses TRBV19 and TRBJ1-5; D not resolved. The CDR3 contains 14 residues. V was pared by 0 bases and J by 6 bases, with 9 bases between. Germline CDR1 LNHDA, CDR2 SQIVND (reference sequence). The CDR3 region has the DNA TGTGCCAGTAGTATAGACAGGCCTACTCAGCCCCAGCATTTT. This codes for CASSIDRPTQPQHF. Using reference TRBV19 and TRBJ1-5 for the parts outside the CDR3, the full variable domain is DGGITQSPKYLFRKEGQNVTLSCEQNLNHDAMYWYRQDPGQGLRLIYYSQIVNDFQKGDIAEGYSVSREKKESFPLTVTSAQKNPTAFYLCASSIDRPTQPQHFGDGTRLSIL.

The CDR3 DNA sequence: TGTGCCATCCGTCAGGGTCTCGGCACTGAAGCTTTCTTT. It codes for CAIRQGLGTEAFF. The V gene is TRBV10-3, the J gene TRBJ1-1; perhaps TRBD1 as D (5 bases). V lost 8 bases, J lost 4 bases, and 14 bases lay in between. Germline CDR1 and CDR2: ENHRY and SYGVKD. The CDR3 extends over 13 amino acids.

The V and J genes are TRBV6-5 and TRBJ2-1, with D maybe TRBD2 (6 bases). V was shortened by 7 bases and J by 7 bases, with 11 bases between the two germline ends. This CDR3 contains 12 residues. Looked up from germline, CDR1 is MNHEY and CDR2 is SVGAGI. CDR3 coding DNA: TGTGCCAGCATGGGACTTCTTAATGAGCAGTTCTTC. Protein: CASMGLLNEQFF.

This clone appeared a single time. The chain has TRBV5-6 and TRBJ2-3; 14 positions match TRBD2. The V gene end was trimmed by 4 bases and the J gene end by 5 bases; junction bases not matched to a gene: 3. Germline V CDR1 and CDR2: SGHDT, YYEEEE. The CDR3 is 15 residues long. The CDR3 region is CASSQGLAGVDTQYF. The CDR3 DNA sequence: TGTGCCAGCAGCCAGGGACTAGCGGGAGTAGATACGCAGTATTTT.

This chain uses TRBV20-1 with TRBJ2-3; perhaps TRBD2 as D (5 bases). Per germline, CDR1 DFQATT and CDR2 SNEGSKA (reference sequence). This CDR3 region has 13 residues. Trimming stripped 3 bases from V and 2 bases from J, with 9 bases between. CDR3 bases: TGCAGTGCTAGTACTAGGGCCACAGATACGCAGTATTTT. Translation: CSASTRATDTQYF.

This chain connects TRBV4-3 to TRBJ2-3; maybe TRBD2 (5 bases). CDR1 is LGHNA and CDR2 is YSLEER in the germline V gene. CDR3 length: 16 amino acids. Trimming left V 0 bases short and J 0 bases short, with 10 bases between. Here the CDR3 DNA reads TGCGCCAGCAGCCAAGATCTGCAGCGGAGCACAGATACGCAGTATTTT. Translation gives CASSQDLQRSTDTQYF.

The chain carries TRBV7-9 and TRBJ2-5; 7 nucleotides agree with TRBD1. Germline V CDR1 and CDR2: SEHNR, FQNEAQ (reference sequence). Trimming took 3 bases from V and 2 from J; bases not matched to a gene: 6. The CDR3 is 15 residues long. The CDR3 here is CASSLSGTVQETQYF. The DNA for the CDR3 is TGTGCCAGCAGCTTGTCCGGGACAGTACAAGAGACCCAGTACTTC.

This clone has a handful of counts. V usage is TRBV7-8 and J usage is TRBJ1-1, with TRBD1 as a possible D gene (6 bases). The V gene's germline CDR1 is SGHVS and CDR2 FQNEAQ. There are 15 residues in the CDR3. The V gene lost 5 bases and the J gene lost 10 bases, with 23 bases spanning the gap. CDR3 sequence: CASSLGGGPRLRAFF. CDR3 DNA: TGTGCCAGCAGCCTAGGGGGAGGACCCCGACTGAGAGCTTTCTTT.

This clone showed up just once. The conserved phenylalanine or tryptophan is not found at the CDR3 terminus, so this likely reflects a read error. The DNA is omitted, as the CDR3 cannot be located on it reliably, and the CDR3 follows TCRdb's listing. V and J are TRBV7-6 and TRBJ2-7; the table's D call of TRBD1 was not tested on the DNA. The CDR3 length is 11 residues, termini included. CDR1 is SGHVS and CDR2 is FNYEAQ in the germline V gene. This CDR3 reads CASSFLFGARS.

The chain employs TRBV4-3 and TRBJ1-2, with no clear D. Germline V CDR1 and CDR2: LGHNA, YSLEER. The CDR3 is 14 amino acids. With 0 bases removed from V and 5 bases from J, the gap between germline ends came to 10 bases. CDR3: CASSQDQVSYGYTF. As DNA, the CDR3 is TGCGCCAGCAGCCAAGATCAGGTGTCTTATGGCTACACCTTC.

V gene TRBV10-3 combines with J gene TRBJ1-5; a weak D match, TRBD1 (5 bases). V was trimmed by 8 bases and J by 0 bases, leaving 8 bases between them. Germline V lookup: CDR1 ENHRY, CDR2 SYGVKD. The CDR3 loop spans 13 amino acids. CDR3 sequence reads: CAIQGDSNQPQHF. The CDR3 region has the DNA TGTGCCATCCAGGGTGATAGCAATCAGCCCCAGCATTTT.

This sequence joins TRBV7-9 and TRBJ2-5; weak D call: TRBD2 (7 bases). Germline CDR1 reads SEHNR; CDR2 reads FQNEAQ (reference sequence). This CDR3 region has 16 residues. The ends were cut back, 2 bases at V and 5 bases at J, with 18 bases in the middle. CDR3 nucleotides: TGTGCCAGCAGCTTACGGGGGGCAGGGAGGTGGGAGACCCAGTACTTC. The encoded protein is CASSLRGAGRWETQYF.

The chain couples TRBV2 to TRBJ1-5; unclear D gene. From germline, CDR1 is SNHLY and CDR2 FYNNEI. V dropped 6 bases and J dropped 4 bases, with 10 bases sitting between them. CDR3 length equals 13 residues. The CDR3 region is CASSGGQNQPQHF. For the CDR3, the DNA is TGTGCCAGCAGCGGCGGGCAAAATCAGCCCCAGCATTTT.

The chain is built from TRBV3-1 (or the pseudogene TRBV3-2) and TRBJ1-2, with 7 bases aligning to TRBD1. The length of the CDR3 is 16 residues. V gave up 0 bases and J gave up 7 bases; unmatched junction bases: 11. Germline lookup yields CDR1 LGHDT and CDR2 YNNKEL (reference sequence). The CDR3 coding sequence is TGTGCCAGCAGCCAAGATAATGTGGGCAGGGGGTCTGGCTACACCTTC. Translation gives CASSQDNVGRGSGYTF.

V gene TRBV7-2 combines with J gene TRBJ2-1, with a tentative D call TRBD2 (5 bases). Germline assignment: CDR1 SGHTA and CDR2 FQGNSA. CDR3 length: 15 residues. Trimming stripped 10 bases from V and 7 bases from J, with 23 bases between. CDR3 bases: TGTGCCACCGCCGAGGGTGGCGGCAGGCATAATGAGCAGTTCTTC. Translated, it gives CATAEGGGRHNEQFF.

The rearrangement joins TRBV2 to TRBJ1-5; a possible D gene is TRBD1 (6 bases). Between the trimmed V and J ends, which lost 5 bases and 0 bases, there was a span of 17 bases. This CDR3 contains 17 residues. CDR1 and CDR2 (germline): SNHLY, FYNNEI. The chain's CDR3 is CASSPTGTPLSNQPQHF. CDR3 nucleotide sequence: TGTGCCAGCAGTCCGACCGGGACACCCCTTAGCAATCAGCCCCAGCATTTT.

This clone was found once. The V gene is TRBV5-4, the J gene TRBJ2-7, with a weak D call TRBD1 (6 bases). Germline CDR1 SGHNT, CDR2 YYREEE (reference sequence). The V and J ends lost 0 bases and 0 bases respectively, with 22 bases between them. CDR3 length: 19 amino acids. CDR3 in amino acids: CASSLGPGADLVSSYEQYF. The CDR3 nucleotides read TGTGCCAGCAGCTTGGGTCCAGGGGCAGATTTAGTTTCCTCCTACGAGCAGTACTTC. The full variable domain, rest sourced from reference TRBV5-4 and TRBJ2-7, is ETGVTQSPTHLIKTRGQQVTLRCSSQSGHNTVSWYQQALGQGPQFIFQYYREEENGRGNFPPRFSGLQFPNYSSELNVNALELDDSALYLCASSLGPGADLVSSYEQYFGPGTRLTVT.